This TCR beta chain comes out of a study of T cell repertoires in cytomegalovirus infection. Study-level background: Indications came from public TCR beta signatures; they pointed to CMV infection and to a matching HLA type. General study points: Dominating the ex vivo response were HLA-C-restricted CMV-specific TCR beta clonotypes.

TCRdb redid the calling of the reads with MiXCR, one entry per CDR3 protein. This sample carries 370,000 or so distinct CDR3 sequences, around a third of them seen once, and the ten largest clones take less than 15%. Details on this clonotype: No antigen is known for it.

V lost 8 bases to trimming and J lost 10 bases; unmatched junction nucleotides: 28. This CDR3 has 20 residues. The clonotype originates from a human donor in good health (CMV status not recorded). Some clones in this sample may be carry-over from other donors' samples. The material sequenced was cultured PBMCs, taken from culture after CMV antigen stimulation. J is TRBJ1-5 and V is TRBV12-3 or TRBV12-4, with 11 bases identical to TRBD1. The CDR3 DNA reads TGTGCCAGCGTTAGGTCGTCGGTTGGACAGGGGGCGTCCCACCGTCCTCCCCAGCATTTT. Amino acid sequence: CASVRSSVGQGASHRPPQHF.